This entry features one T cell receptor beta chain sequence. Assignments of participants to cohorts depended upon their own reported clinical history. Source study methods: By means of reference gene primer amplification, nucleated cell counts were estimated. Only in-frame clones appear in the TCRdb table, and some are missing; sequencing was by immunoSEQ multiplex PCR. V, J and clone size are taken as reported in that table, and D and trimming were inferred from the DNA itself. The data hold 250,000 to 300,000 clones, with roughly 85% observed a single time. This entry belongs to a study of blood T cell repertoires in COVID-19. In the study overall: T cells, B-cell-depleted T cells, or PBMCs supplied cDNA or gDNA.

CDR3 length: 15 amino acids. Trimming shortened V by 9 bases and J by 1 base, and 18 bases separated the two germline ends. Per germline, CDR1 LNHDA and CDR2 SQIVND (reference sequence). This clonotype was sampled from a woman between 45 and 60 years old who had been exposed to COVID-19. Specimen: PBMCs or T cells enriched from blood (not recorded which). The chain carries TRBV19 and TRBJ1-1, with D maybe TRBD1 (5 bases). CDR3 sequence: CASTPLTTGNTEAFF. CDR3 nucleotides: TGTGCCAGCACACCTCTTACCACAGGGAACACTGAAGCTTTCTTT.